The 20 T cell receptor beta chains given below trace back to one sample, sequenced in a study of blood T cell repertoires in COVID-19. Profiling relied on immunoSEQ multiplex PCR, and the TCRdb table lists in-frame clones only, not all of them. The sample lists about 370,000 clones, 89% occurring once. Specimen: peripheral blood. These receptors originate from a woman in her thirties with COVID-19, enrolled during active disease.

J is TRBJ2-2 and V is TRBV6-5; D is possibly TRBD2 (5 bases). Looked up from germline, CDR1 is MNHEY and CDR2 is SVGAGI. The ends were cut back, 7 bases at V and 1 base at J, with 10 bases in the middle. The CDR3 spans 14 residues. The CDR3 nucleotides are TGTGCCAGCAAGGGCGGGCTGAACACCGGGGAGCTGTTTTTT. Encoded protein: CASKGGLNTGELFF.

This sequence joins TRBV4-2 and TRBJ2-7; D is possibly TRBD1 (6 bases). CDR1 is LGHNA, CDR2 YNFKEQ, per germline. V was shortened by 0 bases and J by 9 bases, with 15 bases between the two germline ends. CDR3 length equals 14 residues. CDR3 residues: CASSQETGAIGQYF. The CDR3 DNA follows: TGTGCCAGCAGCCAAGAGACAGGTGCAATCGGGCAGTACTTC.

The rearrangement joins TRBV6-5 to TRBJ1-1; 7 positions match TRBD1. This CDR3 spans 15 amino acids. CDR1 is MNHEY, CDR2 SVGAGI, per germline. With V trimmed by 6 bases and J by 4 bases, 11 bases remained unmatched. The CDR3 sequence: CASRTIGQDRTEAFF. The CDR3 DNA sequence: TGTGCCAGCAGAACTATCGGACAGGATCGCACTGAAGCTTTCTTT.

The CDR3 bases are TGTGCCAGCAGCTACCCGGGACTAGCGCCCGGGGAGCTGTTTTTT. Its protein is CASSYPGLAPGELFF. The chain combines TRBV5-8 with TRBJ2-2; the match to TRBD2 covers 10 bases. There are 15 residues in the CDR3. The trim removed 3 bases at V and 6 bases at J, leaving 5 bases unmatched. The germline gives CDR1 SGHTS, CDR2 YDEGEE.

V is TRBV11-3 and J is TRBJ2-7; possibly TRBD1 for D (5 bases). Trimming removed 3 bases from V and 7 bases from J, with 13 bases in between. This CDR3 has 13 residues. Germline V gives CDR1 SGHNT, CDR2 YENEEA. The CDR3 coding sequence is TGTGCCAGCAGCTTCTCCCCCTACAGGGAGCAGTACGTC. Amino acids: CASSFSPYREQYV.

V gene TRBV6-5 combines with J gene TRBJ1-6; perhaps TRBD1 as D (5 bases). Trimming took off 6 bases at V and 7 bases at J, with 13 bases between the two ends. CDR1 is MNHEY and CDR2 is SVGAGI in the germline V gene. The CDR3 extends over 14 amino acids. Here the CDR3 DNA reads TGTGCCAGCAGGTCAGCGGGGGAGAATTCACCCCTCCACTTT. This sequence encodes CASRSAGENSPLHF.

The CDR3 sequence: CAISEPPLDTQYF. CDR3 in DNA: TGTGCCATCAGTGAGCCCCCGTTAGATACGCAGTATTTT. The chain uses TRBV10-3 and TRBJ2-3; D not certain. CDR1 ENHRY and CDR2 SYGVKD come from the germline V gene. The CDR3 has 13 amino acids. V lost 2 bases and J 5 bases, leaving 8 bases between the germline ends.

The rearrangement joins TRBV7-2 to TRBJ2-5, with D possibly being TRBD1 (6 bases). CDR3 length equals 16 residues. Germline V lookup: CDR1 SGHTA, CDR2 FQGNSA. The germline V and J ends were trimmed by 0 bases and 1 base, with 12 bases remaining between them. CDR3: CASSLALGASQETQYF. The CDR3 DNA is TGTGCCAGCAGCTTAGCCCTGGGGGCGTCCCAAGAGACCCAGTACTTC.

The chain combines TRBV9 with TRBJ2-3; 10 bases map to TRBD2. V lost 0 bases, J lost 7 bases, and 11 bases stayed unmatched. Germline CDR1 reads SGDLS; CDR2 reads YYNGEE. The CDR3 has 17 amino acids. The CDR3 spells CASSVGTSGNPAYTQYF. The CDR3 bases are TGTGCCAGCAGCGTAGGAACTAGCGGGAATCCTGCTTATACGCAGTATTTT.

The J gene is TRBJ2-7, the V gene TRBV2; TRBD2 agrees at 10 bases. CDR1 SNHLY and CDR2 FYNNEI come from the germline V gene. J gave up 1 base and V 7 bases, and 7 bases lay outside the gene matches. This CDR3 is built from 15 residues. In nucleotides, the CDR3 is TGTGCCAGCAATCCAAGCGGGGGGGAATCCTACGAGCAGTACTTC. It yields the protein CASNPSGGESYEQYF.

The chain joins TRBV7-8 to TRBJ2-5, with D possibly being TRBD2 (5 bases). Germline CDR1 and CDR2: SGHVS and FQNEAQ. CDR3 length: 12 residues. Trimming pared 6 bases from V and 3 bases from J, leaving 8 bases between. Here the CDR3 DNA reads TGTGCCAGCAGGGAGGACGAAGAGACCCAGTACTTC. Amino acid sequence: CASREDEETQYF.

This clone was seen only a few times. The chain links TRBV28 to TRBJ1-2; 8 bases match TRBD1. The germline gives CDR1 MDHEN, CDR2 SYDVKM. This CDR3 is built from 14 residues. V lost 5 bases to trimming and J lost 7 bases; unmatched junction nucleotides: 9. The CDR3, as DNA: TGTGCCAGCAGTCCAGGGGGCGCGATTCCTGGCTACACCTTC. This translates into CASSPGGAIPGYTF.

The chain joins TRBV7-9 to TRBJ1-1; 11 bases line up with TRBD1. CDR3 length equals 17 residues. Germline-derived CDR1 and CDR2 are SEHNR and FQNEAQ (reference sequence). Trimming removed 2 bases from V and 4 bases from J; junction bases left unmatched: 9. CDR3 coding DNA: TGTGCCAGCAGCTTATTGGGACAGGGGGTAGGTGGCACTGAAGCTTTCTTT. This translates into CASSLLGQGVGGTEAFF.

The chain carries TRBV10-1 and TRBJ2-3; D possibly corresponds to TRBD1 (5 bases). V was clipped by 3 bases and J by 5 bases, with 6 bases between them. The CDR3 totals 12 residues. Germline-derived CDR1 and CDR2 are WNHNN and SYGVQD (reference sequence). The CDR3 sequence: CASSDRVDTQYF. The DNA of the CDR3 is TGCGCCAGCAGTGACAGGGTAGATACGCAGTATTTT.

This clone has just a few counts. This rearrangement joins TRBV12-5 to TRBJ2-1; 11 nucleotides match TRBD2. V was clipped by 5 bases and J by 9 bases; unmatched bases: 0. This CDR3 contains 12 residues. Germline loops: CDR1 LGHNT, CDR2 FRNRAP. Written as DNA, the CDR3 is TGTGCTAGTGGTGGACTAGCGGGTGAGCAGTTCTTC. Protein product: CASGGLAGEQFF. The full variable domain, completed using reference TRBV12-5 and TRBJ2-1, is DARVTQTPRHKVTEMGQEVTMRCQPILGHNTVFWYRQTMMQGLELLAYFRNRAPLDDSGMPKDRFSAEMPDATLATLKIQPSEPRDSAVYFCASGGLAGEQFFGPGTRLTVL.

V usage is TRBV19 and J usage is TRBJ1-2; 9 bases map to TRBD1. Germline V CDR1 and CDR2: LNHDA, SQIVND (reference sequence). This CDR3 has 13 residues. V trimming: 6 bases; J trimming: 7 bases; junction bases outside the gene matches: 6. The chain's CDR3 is CASSPQGAVGYTF. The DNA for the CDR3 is TGTGCCAGTAGCCCACAGGGGGCGGTTGGCTACACCTTC.

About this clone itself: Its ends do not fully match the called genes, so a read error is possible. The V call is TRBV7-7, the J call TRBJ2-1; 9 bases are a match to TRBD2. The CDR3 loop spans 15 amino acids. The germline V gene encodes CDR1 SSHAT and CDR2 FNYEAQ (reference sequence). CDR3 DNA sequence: TGTGCTAGCAGCCCCCAGCGGGAGGCGATAAATGAGCAGTTCTTC. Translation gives CASSPQREAINEQFF.

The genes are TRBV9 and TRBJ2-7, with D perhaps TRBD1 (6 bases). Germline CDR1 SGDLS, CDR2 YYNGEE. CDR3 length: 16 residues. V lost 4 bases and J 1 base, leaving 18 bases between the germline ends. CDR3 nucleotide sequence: TGTGCCAGCAGCAGGGGGTCTCCGGTCGTTTCCTACGAGCAGTACTTC. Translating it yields CASSRGSPVVSYEQYF.

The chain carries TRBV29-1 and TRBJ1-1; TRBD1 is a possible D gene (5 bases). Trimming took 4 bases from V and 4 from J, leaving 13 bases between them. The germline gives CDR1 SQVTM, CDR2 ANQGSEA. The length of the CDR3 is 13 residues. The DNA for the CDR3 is TGCAGCGTTGGGGCGGGGCGATTCACTGAAGCTTTCTTT. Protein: CSVGAGRFTEAFF.

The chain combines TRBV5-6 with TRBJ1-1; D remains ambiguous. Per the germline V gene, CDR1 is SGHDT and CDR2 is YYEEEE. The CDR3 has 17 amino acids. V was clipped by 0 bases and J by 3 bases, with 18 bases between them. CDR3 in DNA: TGTGCCAGCAGCTTGGCCGAAAGTTTTACGATAGACACTGAAGCTTTCTTT. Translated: CASSLAESFTIDTEAFF.